This paragraph reports one TCR beta chain. Its antigen is undetermined. Germline CDR1 is SGHAT and CDR2 is FQDESV (reference sequence). V lost 1 base to trimming and J lost 3 bases, with 16 bases between them. CDR3 length: 16 amino acids. The data stem from a study of shared clonotypes between healthy human individuals. This was a deep-level run. The protocol was immunoSEQ multiplex PCR, while the TCRdb copy is restricted to in-frame clones and leaves out a portion. The sample includes nearly 600,000 clones, around 95% seen only once; the top ten take less than 0.13%. General study results and limits: Non-shared clonotypes were found to have lower generation probabilities than the clonotypes that were shared by all four of the sorted-subset donors. Compared with memory subsets, naive subsets generally had larger estimated richness.

Naive CD8 cells comprised CD45RO-negative, CCR7-positively selected cells, excluding terminally differentiated effector memory CD45RA+ cells. HIV-negative, healthy adults without recent acute infections or vaccinations were the donors. This chain links TRBV11-1 with TRBJ2-7; possible D gene TRBD2, 7 bases. What was sequenced was naive CD8+ T cells sorted from blood. The clonotype comes from a woman in her thirties in good health. The CDR3: CASSLGEGHSFYEQYF. CDR3 nucleotides: TGTGCCAGCAGCTTAGGGGAGGGACACAGCTTCTACGAGCAGTACTTC.